Below are 17 T cell receptor beta chains sequenced from a single sample in a study of blood T cell repertoires in COVID-19. The protocol was immunoSEQ multiplex PCR, while the TCRdb copy is restricted to in-frame clones and leaves out a portion. The sample carries about 210,000 clones, approximately 80% recorded once. The sample comprised PBMCs or T cells enriched from blood (not recorded which). The receptors derive from a woman in her forties or fifties with acute COVID-19.

This clone was found a few times. V usage is TRBV7-2 and J usage is TRBJ1-1; D may be TRBD1 (6 bases). Per germline, CDR1 SGHTA and CDR2 FQGNSA. CDR3 length: 14 amino acids. Trimming stripped 0 bases from V and 6 bases from J, with 11 bases between. The CDR3 is CASSLASGQSEAFF. CDR3 DNA sequence: TGTGCCAGCAGCTTAGCATCCGGACAGTCTGAAGCTTTCTTT.

The chain is built from TRBV14 and TRBJ2-1, with a possible D match to TRBD1 (5 bases). V was pared by 1 base and J by 9 bases, with 16 bases between. CDR1 and CDR2 (germline): SGHDN, FVKESK. The CDR3 has 15 residues. CDR3 nucleotide sequence: TGTGCCAGCAGCCAAGTCAGTCAGGGTGTGGGTGAGCAGTTCTTC. Protein sequence: CASSQVSQGVGEQFF.

The count of this clone is one. The chain has TRBV9 and TRBJ2-7; D is unresolved. Between the trimmed V and J ends, which lost 0 bases and 1 base, there was a span of 8 bases. The germline gives CDR1 SGDLS, CDR2 YYNGEE. The CDR3 totals 14 residues. Written as DNA, the CDR3 is TGTGCCAGCAGCGTAGATTTCAAATCCTACGAGCAGTACTTC. Translating it yields CASSVDFKSYEQYF.

The CDR3: CASSLAPTPSSYNEQFF. The CDR3 DNA follows: TGTGCCAGCAGCTTAGCGCCCACGCCCAGCTCCTACAATGAGCAGTTCTTC. The chain has TRBV7-8 and TRBJ2-1; unclear D gene. The CDR3 covers 17 residues. The germline V and J ends were trimmed by 0 bases and 0 bases, with 12 bases remaining between them. Germline V gene data show CDR1 as SGHVS and CDR2 as FQNEAQ.

The V and J genes are TRBV6-6 and TRBJ1-1; 8 bases fit TRBD1. This CDR3 region has 18 residues. Germline CDR1 MNHNY, CDR2 SVGAGI (reference sequence). Trimming removed 5 bases from V and 2 bases from J; junction bases left unmatched: 16. DNA of the CDR3: TGTGCCAGCAGTCCATTCAGGGGCACCGGGACAGGCAACACTGAAGCTTTCTTT. This sequence encodes CASSPFRGTGTGNTEAFF.

The rearrangement joins TRBV12-3 or TRBV12-4 to TRBJ2-3, with unresolved D. V was clipped by 7 bases and J by 5 bases, with 10 bases between them. CDR3 length: 12 amino acids. The CDR3: CASNPTGDTQYF. DNA for the CDR3: TGTGCCAGCAACCCGACGGGAGATACGCAGTATTTT.

The J gene is TRBJ1-3, the V gene TRBV4-2, with D unresolved. V was trimmed by 1 base and J by 0 bases, leaving 10 bases between them. CDR3 length: 16 residues. Per the germline V gene, CDR1 is LGHNA and CDR2 is YNFKEQ. CDR3 sequence (DNA): TGTGCCAGCAGCCAAGCCACGGGGAGCTCTGGAAACACCATATATTTT. It translates to CASSQATGSSGNTIYF.

This clone was detected only once. The V gene is TRBV28, the J gene TRBJ1-2, with a weak D call TRBD1 (6 bases). The germline CDR1 and CDR2 sequences are MDHEN and SYDVKM. The V end lost 5 bases, the J end lost 4 bases, and 17 bases lay between the germline ends. The CDR3 has 15 residues. CDR3 nucleotides: TGTGCCAGCAGTGCATACGGACAGTTAGGCTATGGCTACACCTTC. Translating gives CASSAYGQLGYGYTF.

The chain employs TRBV28 and TRBJ2-7; weak D call: TRBD2 (8 bases). The germline V and J ends were trimmed by 1 base and 4 bases, with 14 bases remaining between them. This CDR3 contains 15 residues. The V gene's germline CDR1 is MDHEN and CDR2 SYDVKM. This CDR3 is CASSLSGGGGYEQYF. DNA for the CDR3: TGTGCCAGCAGTTTATCGGGAGGGGGCGGGTACGAGCAGTACTTC. Supplemented by reference TRBV28 and TRBJ2-7, the full variable domain reads DVKVTQSSRYLVKRTGEKVFLECVQDMDHENMFWYRQDPGLGLRLIYFSYDVKMKEKGDIPEGYSVSREKKERFSLILESASTNQTSMYLCASSLSGGGGYEQYFGPGTRLTVT.

V usage is TRBV4-1 and J usage is TRBJ1-3; possibly TRBD1 for D (5 bases). The CDR3 has 16 amino acids. The germline gives CDR1 MGHRA, CDR2 YSYEKL. V shed 1 base and J shed 2 bases, with 12 bases lying between them. This CDR3 reads CASSQGGAGAGNTIYF. In DNA form, the CDR3 reads TGCGCCAGCAGCCAAGGTGGGGCTGGTGCTGGAAACACCATATATTTT.

V gene TRBV5-1 combines with J gene TRBJ1-2; 9 bases agree with TRBD1. Trimming took 7 bases from V and 1 from J; bases not matched to a gene: 5. The CDR3 is made up of 14 amino acids. In germline, CDR1 is SGHRS, CDR2 YFSETQ. CDR3 amino acids: CASRTGGGNYGYTF. The CDR3 nucleotides are TGCGCCAGCCGAACAGGGGGCGGTAACTATGGCTACACCTTC.

A note on this clone: At the DNA level, this CDR3 is encoded by other sequences in the same sample as well. The chain couples TRBV18 to TRBJ2-7, with TRBD1 identical over 7 bases. The CDR3 sequence is 15 residues long. Trimming took 2 bases from V and 0 from J; bases not matched to a gene: 4. The germline V gene encodes CDR1 KGHSH and CDR2 LQKENI. Written as DNA, the CDR3 is TGTGCCAGCTCACCAGGACAGGCGAGCTCCTACGAGCAGTACTTC. Protein sequence: CASSPGQASSYEQYF.

The chain carries TRBV28 and TRBJ2-1; weak D call: TRBD2 (6 bases). Germline assignment: CDR1 MDHEN and CDR2 SYDVKM. The V end lost 7 bases, the J end lost 2 bases, and 15 bases lay between the germline ends. This CDR3 is 15 amino acids long. The DNA for the CDR3 is TGTGCCAGCAAACATTGGAGGGCACCCTACAATGAGCAGTTCTTC. Its protein product is CASKHWRAPYNEQFF. The variable domain in full, with the rest retrieved from reference TRBV28 and TRBJ2-1, is DVKVTQSSRYLVKRTGEKVFLECVQDMDHENMFWYRQDPGLGLRLIYFSYDVKMKEKGDIPEGYSVSREKKERFSLILESASTNQTSMYLCASKHWRAPYNEQFFGPGTRLTVL.

This clone was seen more than once but under ten times. The chain combines TRBV18 with TRBJ1-6; no clear D. Trimming removed 5 bases from V and 5 bases from J, with 7 bases in between. The CDR3 consists of 13 residues. Germline V CDR1 and CDR2: KGHSH, LQKENI. DNA of the CDR3: TGTGCCAGCTCAGCGAATGATAATTCACCCCTCCACTTT. The encoded protein is CASSANDNSPLHF.

The chain uses TRBV4-1 and TRBJ2-1, with TRBD2 matching over 11 bases. Trimming at V came to 3 bases and at J to 7 bases, leaving 8 bases not matched to a gene. Germline V gene sequence: CDR1 MGHRA, CDR2 YSYEKL. The CDR3 runs to 16 residues. DNA of the CDR3: TGCGCCAGCAGCCACCCCACTAGCGGGAGTTGGAATGAGCAGTTCTTC. It specifies CASSHPTSGSWNEQFF.

This clone was recorded at least ten times. The rearrangement uses TRBV7-8 and TRBJ1-2; 7 positions agree with TRBD1. The CDR3 is made up of 15 amino acids. After removal of 5 bases from V and 0 bases from J, the junction contained 6 bases not matched to a gene. The germline CDR1 and CDR2 sequences are SGHVS and FQNEAQ. The DNA for the CDR3 is TGTGCCAGCAGCCCACGGACAGGACCTAACTATGGCTACACCTTC. Translation gives CASSPRTGPNYGYTF.

There are a few counts of this clone. The chain links TRBV7-2 to TRBJ2-1; D is unresolved. The CDR3 is made up of 15 amino acids. Per germline, CDR1 SGHTA and CDR2 FQGNSA. Trimming took 4 bases from V and 0 from J, leaving 10 bases between them. In DNA, the CDR3 is TGTGCCAGCAGCTCCACCGGTAGCTCCTACAATGAGCAGTTCTTC. Translation: CASSSTGSSYNEQFF. The full variable domain, with the rest looked up from reference TRBV7-2 and TRBJ2-1, is GAGVSQSPSNKVTEKGKDVELRCDPISGHTALYWYRQSLGQGLEFLIYFQGNSAPDKSGLPSDRFSAERTGGSVSTLTIQRTQQEDSAVYLCASSSTGSSYNEQFFGPGTRLTVL.